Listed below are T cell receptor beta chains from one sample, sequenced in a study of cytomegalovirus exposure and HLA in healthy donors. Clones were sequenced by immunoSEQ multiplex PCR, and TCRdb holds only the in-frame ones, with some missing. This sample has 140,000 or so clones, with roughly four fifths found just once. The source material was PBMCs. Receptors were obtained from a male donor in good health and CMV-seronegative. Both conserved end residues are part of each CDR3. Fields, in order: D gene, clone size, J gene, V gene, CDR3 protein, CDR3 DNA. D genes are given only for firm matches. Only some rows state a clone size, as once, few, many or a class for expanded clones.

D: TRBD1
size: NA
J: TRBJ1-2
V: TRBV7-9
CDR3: CASSSPDRGNGYTF
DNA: TGTGCCAGCAGCTCACCGGACAGGGGGAATGGCTACACCTTC

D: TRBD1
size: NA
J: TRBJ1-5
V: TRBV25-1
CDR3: CASSDMTGGSDQPQHF
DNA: TGTGCCAGCAGTGACATGACAGGGGGATCAGATCAGCCCCAGCATTTT

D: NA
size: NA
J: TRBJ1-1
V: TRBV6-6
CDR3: CASSYSTGPRTEAFF
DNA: TGTGCCAGCAGTTACTCCACAGGGCCACGGACTGAAGCTTTCTTT

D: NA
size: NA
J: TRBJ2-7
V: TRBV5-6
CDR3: CASSLTGRSYEQYF
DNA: TGTGCCAGCAGCTTAACAGGGCGCTCCTACGAGCAGTACTTC

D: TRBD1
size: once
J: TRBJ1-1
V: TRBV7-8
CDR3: CASSLAQGVRTEAFF
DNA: TGTGCCAGCAGCTTAGCGCAGGGGGTCCGCACTGAAGCTTTCTTT

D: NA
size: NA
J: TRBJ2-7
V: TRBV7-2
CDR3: CASSPPTTPDEQYF
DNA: TGTGCCAGCAGCCCACCCACTACTCCCGACGAGCAGTACTTC

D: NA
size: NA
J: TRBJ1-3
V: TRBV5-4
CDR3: CASSLARGGGVGNTIYF
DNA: TGTGCCAGCAGCTTGGCGCGGGGGGGAGGAGTCGGAAACACCATATATTTT

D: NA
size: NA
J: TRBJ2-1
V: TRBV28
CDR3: CASSFSGSRDEQFF
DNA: TGTGCCAGCAGTTTCAGTGGGAGTCGCGATGAGCAGTTCTTC

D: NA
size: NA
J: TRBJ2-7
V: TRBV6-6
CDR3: CASRAPLANHEQYF
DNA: TGTGCCAGCAGAGCCCCCCTAGCGAATCACGAGCAGTACTTC

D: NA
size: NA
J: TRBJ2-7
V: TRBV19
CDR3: CASVRLVSFGGSYEQYF
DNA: TGTGCCAGTGTACGTCTGGTGTCATTCGGGGGATCCTACGAGCAGTACTTC

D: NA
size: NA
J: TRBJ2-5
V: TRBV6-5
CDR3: CASRQGQETQYF
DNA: TGTGCCAGCAGACAGGGACAAGAGACCCAGTACTTC

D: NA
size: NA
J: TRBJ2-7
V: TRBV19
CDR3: CASRDAYEQYF
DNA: TGTGCCAGCAGGGATGCCTACGAGCAGTACTTC

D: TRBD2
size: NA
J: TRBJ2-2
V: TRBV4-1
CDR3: CASSQEAGGSTGELFF
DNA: TGCGCCAGCAGCCAAGAAGCGGGGGGGAGCACCGGGGAGCTGTTTTTT